A single sample gave rise to the 27 T cell receptor beta chains below, sequenced in a study of blood T cell repertoires in COVID-19. Here immunoSEQ multiplex PCR was the method, and the copy in TCRdb shows in-frame clones only, minus some. The profile shows 63,000 or so clones, around 82% of them singletons. The specimen was peripheral blood. The source is an elderly man with active COVID-19.

The J gene is TRBJ2-5, the V gene TRBV5-5; 10 nucleotides align to TRBD2. CDR3 length: 14 residues. Germline V gene data show CDR1 as SGHKS and CDR2 as YYEKEE (reference sequence). Trimming at V came to 4 bases and at J to 5 bases, leaving 5 bases not matched to a gene. CDR3 sequence (DNA): TGTGCCAGCAGCCCTGGACTAGCGGAGGAGACCCAGTACTTC. It translates to CASSPGLAEETQYF. The whole variable domain, filled in from reference TRBV5-5 and TRBJ2-5, reads DAGVTQSPTHLIKTRGQQVTLRCSPISGHKSVSWYQQVLGQGPQFIFQYYEKEERGRGNFPDRFSARQFPNYSSELNVNALLLGDSALYLCASSPGLAEETQYFGPGTRLLVL.

This clone showed up just a few times. This chain links TRBV19 with TRBJ2-7; 9 bases are shared with TRBD1. Looked up from germline, CDR1 is LNHDA and CDR2 is SQIVND (reference sequence). This CDR3 region has 16 residues. Unmatched junction bases numbered 10, after V lost 5 bases and J lost 2 bases. Here the CDR3 DNA reads TGTGCCAGTAGTTCGAAACTACAGGGGGCTGCCTACGAGCAGTACTTC. Its translation: CASSSKLQGAAYEQYF.

This sequence joins TRBV30 and TRBJ2-3; 8 bases agree with TRBD1. After removal of 1 base from V and 2 bases from J, the junction contained 8 bases not matched to a gene. CDR1 and CDR2 from the germline V gene are GTSNPN and SVGIG (reference sequence). CDR3 length equals 16 residues. In nucleotides, the CDR3 is TGTGCCTGGAGTGAGGGGCAGGGGGCGTTCACAGATACGCAGTATTTT. Its translation is CAWSEGQGAFTDTQYF.

The chain couples TRBV6-5 to TRBJ2-7; TRBD1 matches 9 bases. The trim removed 6 bases at V and 5 bases at J, leaving 11 bases unmatched. The CDR3 contains 15 residues. The germline V gene encodes CDR1 MNHEY and CDR2 SVGAGI. The CDR3 sequence: CASRNSGTGSNEQYF. DNA for the CDR3: TGTGCCAGCAGAAATTCCGGGACAGGGAGCAACGAGCAGTACTTC.

This sequence joins TRBV7-9 and TRBJ1-2; D not resolved. In germline, CDR1 is SEHNR, CDR2 FQNEAQ (reference sequence). The V end was cut by 5 bases, the J end by 4 bases, with 11 bases between. The CDR3 runs 13 residues. The CDR3 DNA is TGTGCCAGCAGCCCAGGAGGAGCCTATGGCTACACCTTC. This gives the protein CASSPGGAYGYTF.

This clone is a singleton in its sample. The J gene is TRBJ2-7, the V gene TRBV6-1; 9 bases match TRBD1. This CDR3 comprises 15 residues. V gave up 4 bases and J gave up 3 bases; unmatched junction bases: 7. Germline V CDR1 and CDR2: MNHNS, SASEGT. CDR3 amino acids: CASSVADRGGYEQYF. CDR3 in DNA: TGTGCCAGCAGTGTAGCCGACAGGGGGGGCTACGAGCAGTACTTC.

This clone was recorded a few times. The rearrangement joins TRBV29-1 to TRBJ2-7, with 8 bases that match TRBD1. Looked up from germline, CDR1 is SQVTM and CDR2 is ANQGSEA. V trimming: 7 bases; J trimming: 7 bases; junction bases outside the gene matches: 6. The CDR3 extends over 11 amino acids. This chain's CDR3 is CSGGQGEEQYF. The CDR3 DNA follows: TGCAGCGGCGGACAGGGTGAAGAGCAGTACTTC.

This clone is a singleton in its sample. The rearrangement joins TRBV2 to TRBJ2-1; tentatively, D is TRBD2 (6 bases). V dropped 8 bases and J dropped 7 bases, with 15 bases sitting between them. This CDR3 is 13 amino acids long. Germline assignment: CDR1 SNHLY and CDR2 FYNNEI. In nucleotides, the CDR3 is TGTGCCAGCCGCCGGGGTGGAGGGAATGAGCAGTTCTTC. It yields the protein CASRRGGGNEQFF.

This chain joins TRBV2 and TRBJ1-4, with D possibly TRBD1 on 5 matching bases. V lost 8 bases and J 5 bases, leaving 18 bases between the germline ends. Germline V CDR1 and CDR2: SNHLY, FYNNEI. CDR3 size: 15 residues. DNA for the CDR3: TGTGCCAGCGGACAAACCCGACAGAACAATGAAAAACTGTTTTTT. Its protein is CASGQTRQNNEKLFF.

This clone came up once. This chain's CDR3 is CASSPRLAGELTGKNIQYF. The DNA of the CDR3 is TGCGCCAGCAGCCCACGACTAGCGGGGGAATTAACAGGCAAAAACATTCAGTACTTC. The chain has TRBV10-2 and TRBJ2-4; 12 bases match TRBD2. This CDR3 region has 19 residues. Germline-derived CDR1 and CDR2 are WSHSY and SAAADI. The V segment lost 6 bases and the J segment 3 bases; nucleotides outside the gene matches: 15.

This clone was counted a few times. The V and J genes are TRBV4-3 and TRBJ2-1; TRBD2 is a possible D gene (5 bases). From germline, CDR1 is LGHNA and CDR2 YSLEER. Trimming took off 2 bases at V and 5 bases at J, with 34 bases between the two ends. The CDR3 consists of 22 residues. CDR3 protein: CASSQHPPSRSGGPAWNNEQFF. The CDR3, as DNA: TGCGCCAGCAGCCAACATCCCCCTTCTAGGAGCGGAGGTCCCGCTTGGAACAATGAGCAGTTCTTC.

This clone was recorded at least ten times. The chain has TRBV7-8 and TRBJ2-1; 7 nucleotides line up with TRBD2. This CDR3 spans 17 amino acids. V lost 3 bases to trimming and J lost 7 bases; unmatched junction nucleotides: 15. Germline-derived CDR1 and CDR2 are SGHVS and FQNEAQ. The CDR3 nucleotides are TGTGCCAGCAGCTTCAACGGGGAGGGGCTACACCTAAATGAGCAGTTCTTC. Translating gives CASSFNGEGLHLNEQFF.

The rearrangement links TRBV6-2 or TRBV6-3 to TRBJ1-5; TRBD1 is a possible D gene (5 bases). This CDR3 is built from 18 residues. V gave up 6 bases and J gave up 7 bases, with 28 bases separating them. Per germline, CDR1 MNHEY and CDR2 SVGEGT. The CDR3 DNA reads as TGTGCCAGCAGCACCCTTAAAACCGGGGCGGCCGCGGGACAGCCCCAGCATTTT. This translates into CASSTLKTGAAAGQPQHF.

V and J are TRBV6-5 and TRBJ1-3; TRBD1 matches at 12 bases. The CDR3 spans 15 residues. Germline CDR1 reads MNHEY; CDR2 reads SVGAGI. The V segment lost 2 bases and the J segment 6 bases; nucleotides outside the gene matches: 2. This CDR3 is CASSYRDRGLNTIYF. CDR3 bases: TGTGCCAGCAGTTACAGGGACAGGGGGCTAAACACCATATATTTT.

This clone came up a few times. The V and J genes are TRBV2 and TRBJ1-1, with D uncertain. This CDR3 is built from 13 residues. Germline CDR1 is SNHLY and CDR2 is FYNNEI. Trimming removed 8 bases at V and 1 base at J, with 11 bases between. CDR3: CASSQDSNTEAFF. As DNA, the CDR3 is TGTGCCAGCTCGCAGGACTCGAACACTGAAGCTTTCTTT.

This rearrangement joins TRBV19 to TRBJ1-4, with D tentatively TRBD1 (6 bases). Germline values: CDR1 LNHDA, CDR2 SQIVND (reference sequence). The CDR3 runs 14 residues. V was trimmed by 8 bases and J by 8 bases, leaving 18 bases between them. CDR3 bases: TGTGCCAGTTGGGCGCAGGGGAAAGGGGAAAAACTGTTTTTT. Protein: CASWAQGKGEKLFF.

The rearrangement joins TRBV6-5 to TRBJ1-5; D gene ambiguous. CDR1 and CDR2 from the germline V gene are MNHEY and SVGAGI. V was shortened by 7 bases and J by 3 bases, with 10 bases between the two germline ends. This CDR3 comprises 13 residues. The DNA for the CDR3 is TGTGCCAGCAATAAAAGCCCCAATCAGCCCCAGCATTTT. Translated: CASNKSPNQPQHF.

The chain recombines TRBV18 with TRBJ1-4, with TRBD1 matching over 7 bases. Germline V gives CDR1 KGHSH, CDR2 LQKENI. Losses at the gene ends were 2 bases for V and 0 bases for J; bases not matched to a gene: 12. This CDR3 contains 19 residues. CDR3: CASSPRVFGTAATNEKLFF. The CDR3 DNA sequence: TGTGCCAGCTCACCAAGGGTTTTCGGGACAGCTGCAACTAATGAAAAACTGTTTTTT.

The chain uses TRBV28 and TRBJ2-2; D possibly corresponds to TRBD1 (7 bases). This CDR3 region has 15 residues. Germline V gene lookup returns CDR1 MDHEN and CDR2 SYDVKM. Between the trimmed V and J ends, which lost 7 bases and 0 bases, there was a span of 12 bases. The CDR3 here is CASTRGDSNTGELFF. Here the CDR3 DNA reads TGTGCCAGCACCAGGGGGGATTCGAACACCGGGGAGCTGTTTTTT.

A word on this clone: At one of its ends the junction is not consistent with the germline gene, which may arise from a read error. The V and J genes are TRBV7-2 and TRBJ2-7, with no clear D. Germline-derived CDR1 and CDR2 are SGHTA and FQGNSA. The CDR3 runs 14 residues. CDR3 amino acids: CASSPQRASNEQYF. The CDR3 DNA reads TGTGCCAGCAGCCCTCAGCGTGCCTCCAACGAGCAGTACTTC. The full variable domain, with the rest looked up from reference TRBV7-2 and TRBJ2-7, is GAGVSQSPSNKVTEKGKDVELRCDPISGHTALYWYRQSLGQGLEFLIYFQGNSAPDKSGLPSDRFSAERTGGSVSTLTIQRTQQEDSAVYLCASSPQRASNEQYFGPGTRLTVT.

With respect to this clone: At the DNA level, this CDR3 is encoded by other sequences in the same sample as well. The V call is TRBV9, the J call TRBJ1-2; tentatively, D is TRBD1 (5 bases). The CDR3 length is 13 residues. In germline, CDR1 is SGDLS, CDR2 YYNGEE. The V end was cut by 2 bases, the J end by 3 bases, with 8 bases between. CDR3 nucleotides: TGTGCCAGCAGCGTCGGGGGGGACTATGGCTACACCTTC. It encodes CASSVGGDYGYTF. Complete variable domain (other parts from reference TRBV9 and TRBJ1-2): DSGVTQTPKHLITATGQRVTLRCSPRSGDLSVYWYQQSLDQGLQFLIQYYNGEERAKGNILERFSAQQFPDLHSELNLSSLELGDSALYFCASSVGGDYGYTFGSGTRLTVV.

This sequence joins TRBV18 and TRBJ2-2, with D hard to call. The CDR3 runs to 14 residues. The germline gives CDR1 KGHSH, CDR2 LQKENI. The V end was cut by 1 base, the J end by 1 base, with 4 bases between. In DNA form, the CDR3 reads TGTGCCAGCTCACCACGGCTGAACACCGGGGAGCTGTTTTTT. This sequence encodes CASSPRLNTGELFF.

This chain joins TRBV24-1 and TRBJ2-5, with TRBD2 matching over 8 bases. The CDR3 loop spans 19 amino acids. From germline, CDR1 is KGHDR and CDR2 SFDVKD. Trimming took 0 bases from V and 5 from J; bases not matched to a gene: 16. The CDR3 reads CATSDLAALAALGEETQYF. The CDR3 coding sequence is TGTGCCACCAGTGATTTGGCGGCACTAGCGGCATTAGGCGAGGAGACCCAGTACTTC.

V and J are TRBV6-5 and TRBJ1-2; D gene unclear. This CDR3 has 14 amino acids. The germline CDR1 and CDR2 sequences are MNHEY and SVGAGI. Trimming removed 7 bases at V and 9 bases at J, with 21 bases between. The CDR3 region is CASTELGRSGRYTF. The CDR3 DNA reads as TGTGCCAGCACCGAACTAGGACGGTCCGGGCGCTACACCTTC.

The chain joins TRBV9 to TRBJ1-1; unclear D gene. The CDR3 is made up of 14 amino acids. Germline V gene data show CDR1 as SGDLS and CDR2 as YYNGEE. Trimming pared 0 bases from V and 0 bases from J, leaving 6 bases between. CDR3 in amino acids: CASSVGQVNTEAFF. The CDR3 DNA is TGTGCCAGCAGCGTAGGGCAGGTGAACACTGAAGCTTTCTTT.

The rearrangement uses TRBV7-9 and TRBJ2-5; D not certain. Germline values: CDR1 SEHNR, CDR2 FQNEAQ (reference sequence). This CDR3 region has 13 residues. Trimming shortened V by 5 bases and J by 5 bases, and 12 bases separated the two germline ends. The CDR3 nucleotides read TGTGCCAGCAGCCCCAGGCAGTACGAGACCCAGTACTTC. Its protein product is CASSPRQYETQYF. Filled out from reference TRBV7-9 and TRBJ2-5, the complete variable domain reads DTGVSQNPRHKITKRGQNVTFRCDPISEHNRLYWYRQTLGQGPEFLTYFQNEAQLEKSRLLSDRFSAERPKGSFSTLEIQRTEQGDSAMYLCASSPRQYETQYFGPGTRLLVL.

V usage is TRBV27 and J usage is TRBJ1-1; D gene uncertain. Germline assignment: CDR1 MNHEY and CDR2 SMNVEV (reference sequence). The CDR3 covers 12 residues. V was pared by 8 bases and J by 1 base, with 8 bases between. The CDR3 nucleotides are TGTGCCAGCGGCCGCCCGAACACTGAAGCTTTCTTT. It yields the protein CASGRPNTEAFF.